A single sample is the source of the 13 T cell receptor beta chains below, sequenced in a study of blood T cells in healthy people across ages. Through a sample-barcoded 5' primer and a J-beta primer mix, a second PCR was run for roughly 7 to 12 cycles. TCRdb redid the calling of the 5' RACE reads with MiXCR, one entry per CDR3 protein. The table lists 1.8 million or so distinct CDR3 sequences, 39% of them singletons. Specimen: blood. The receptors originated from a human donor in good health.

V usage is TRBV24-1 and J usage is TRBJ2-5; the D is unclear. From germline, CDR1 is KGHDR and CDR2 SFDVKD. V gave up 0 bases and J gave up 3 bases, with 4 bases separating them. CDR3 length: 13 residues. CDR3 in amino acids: CATSDLYKETQYF. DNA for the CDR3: TGTGCCACCAGTGATTTGTACAAAGAGACCCAGTACTTC.

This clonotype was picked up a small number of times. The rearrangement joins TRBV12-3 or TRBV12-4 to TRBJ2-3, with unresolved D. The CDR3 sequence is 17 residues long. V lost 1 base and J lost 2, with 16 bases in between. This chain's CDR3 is CASSLGGAPIPTDTQYF. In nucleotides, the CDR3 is TGTGCCAGCAGTTTAGGAGGCGCCCCCATTCCCACAGATACGCAGTATTTT.

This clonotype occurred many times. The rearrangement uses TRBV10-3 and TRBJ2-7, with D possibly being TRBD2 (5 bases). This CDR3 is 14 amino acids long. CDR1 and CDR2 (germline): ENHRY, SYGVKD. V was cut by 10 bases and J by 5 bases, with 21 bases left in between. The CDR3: CATTPPGREHEQYF. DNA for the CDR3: TGTGCCACGACCCCGCCGGGAAGGGAACACGAGCAGTACTTC.

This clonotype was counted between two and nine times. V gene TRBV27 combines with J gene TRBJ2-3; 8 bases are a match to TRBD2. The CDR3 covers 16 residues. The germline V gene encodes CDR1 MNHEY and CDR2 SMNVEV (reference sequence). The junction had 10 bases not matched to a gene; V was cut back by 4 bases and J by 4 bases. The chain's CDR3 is CASSSNPSGGSDTQYF. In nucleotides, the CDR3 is TGTGCCAGCAGTTCGAACCCAAGCGGGGGTTCAGATACGCAGTATTTT.

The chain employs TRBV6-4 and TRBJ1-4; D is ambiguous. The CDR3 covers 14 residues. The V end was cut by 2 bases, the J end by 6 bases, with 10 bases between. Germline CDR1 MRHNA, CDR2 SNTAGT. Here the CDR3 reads CASSDALGDEKLFF. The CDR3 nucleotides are TGTGCCAGCAGTGACGCCCTTGGGGATGAAAAACTGTTTTTT.

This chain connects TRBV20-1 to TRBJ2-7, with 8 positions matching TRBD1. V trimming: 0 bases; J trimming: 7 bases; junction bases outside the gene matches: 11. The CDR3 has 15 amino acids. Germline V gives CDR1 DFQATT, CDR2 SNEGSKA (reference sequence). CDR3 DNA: TGCAGTGCTAGAGATATAACAGGGGGTTATCGGGAGCAGTACTTC. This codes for CSARDITGGYREQYF.

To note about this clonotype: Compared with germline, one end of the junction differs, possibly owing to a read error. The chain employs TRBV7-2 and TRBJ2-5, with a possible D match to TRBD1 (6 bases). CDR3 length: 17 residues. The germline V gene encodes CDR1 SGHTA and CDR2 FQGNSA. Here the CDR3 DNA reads TGTGCCAGCAGTTTAGGGGCAGGGGACGGCTCACAAGAGACCCAGTACTTC. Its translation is CASSLGAGDGSQETQYF.

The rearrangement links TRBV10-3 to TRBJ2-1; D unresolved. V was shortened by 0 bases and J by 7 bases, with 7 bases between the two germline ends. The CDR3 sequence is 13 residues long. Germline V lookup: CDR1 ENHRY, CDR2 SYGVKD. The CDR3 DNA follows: TGTGCCATCAGTGAGTCAGCAACTAATGAGCAGTTCTTC. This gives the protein CAISESATNEQFF.

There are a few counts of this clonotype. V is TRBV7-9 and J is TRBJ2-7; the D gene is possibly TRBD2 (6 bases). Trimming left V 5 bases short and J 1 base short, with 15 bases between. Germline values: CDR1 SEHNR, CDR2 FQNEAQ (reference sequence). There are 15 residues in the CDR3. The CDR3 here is CASSPGLTPSYEQYF. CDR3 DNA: TGTGCCAGCAGCCCGGGACTTACCCCTTCCTACGAGCAGTACTTC.

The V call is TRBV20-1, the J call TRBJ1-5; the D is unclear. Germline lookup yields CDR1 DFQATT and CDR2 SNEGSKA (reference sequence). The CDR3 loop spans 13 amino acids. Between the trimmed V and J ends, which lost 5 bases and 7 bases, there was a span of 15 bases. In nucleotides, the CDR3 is TGCAGTGCTGGAAAGACCGGACGACAGCCCCAGCATTTT. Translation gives CSAGKTGRQPQHF.

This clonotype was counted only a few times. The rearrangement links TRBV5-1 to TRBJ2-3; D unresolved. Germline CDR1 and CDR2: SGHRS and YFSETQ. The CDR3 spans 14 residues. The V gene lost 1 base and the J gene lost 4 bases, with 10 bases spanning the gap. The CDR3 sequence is CASSLWATADTQYF. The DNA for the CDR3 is TGCGCCAGCAGCTTGTGGGCTACAGCAGATACGCAGTATTTT.

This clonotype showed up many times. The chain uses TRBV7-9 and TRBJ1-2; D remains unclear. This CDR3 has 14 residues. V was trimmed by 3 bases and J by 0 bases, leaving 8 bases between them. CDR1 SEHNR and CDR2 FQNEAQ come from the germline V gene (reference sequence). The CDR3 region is CASSLEGTNYGYTF. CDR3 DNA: TGTGCCAGCAGCTTGGAGGGAACTAACTATGGCTACACCTTC.

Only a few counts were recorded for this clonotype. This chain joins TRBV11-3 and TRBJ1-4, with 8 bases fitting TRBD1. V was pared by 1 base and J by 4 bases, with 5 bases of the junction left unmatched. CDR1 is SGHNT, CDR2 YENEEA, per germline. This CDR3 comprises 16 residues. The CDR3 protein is CASSLAGTGRNEKLFF. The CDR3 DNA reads TGTGCCAGCAGCTTAGCAGGGACAGGCCGTAATGAAAAACTGTTTTTT.